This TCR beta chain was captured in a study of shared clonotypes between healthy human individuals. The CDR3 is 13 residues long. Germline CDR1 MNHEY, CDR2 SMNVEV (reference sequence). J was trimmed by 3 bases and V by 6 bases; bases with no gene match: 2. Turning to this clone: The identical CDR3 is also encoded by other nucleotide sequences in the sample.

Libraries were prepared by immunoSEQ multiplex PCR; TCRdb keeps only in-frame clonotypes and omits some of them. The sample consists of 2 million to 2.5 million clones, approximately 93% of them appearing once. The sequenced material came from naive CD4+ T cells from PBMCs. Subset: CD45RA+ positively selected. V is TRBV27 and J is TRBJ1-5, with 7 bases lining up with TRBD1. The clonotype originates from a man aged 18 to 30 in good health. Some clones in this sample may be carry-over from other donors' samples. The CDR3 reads CASRTGDNQPQHF. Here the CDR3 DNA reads TGTGCCAGCAGAACAGGGGACAATCAGCCCCAGCATTTT.